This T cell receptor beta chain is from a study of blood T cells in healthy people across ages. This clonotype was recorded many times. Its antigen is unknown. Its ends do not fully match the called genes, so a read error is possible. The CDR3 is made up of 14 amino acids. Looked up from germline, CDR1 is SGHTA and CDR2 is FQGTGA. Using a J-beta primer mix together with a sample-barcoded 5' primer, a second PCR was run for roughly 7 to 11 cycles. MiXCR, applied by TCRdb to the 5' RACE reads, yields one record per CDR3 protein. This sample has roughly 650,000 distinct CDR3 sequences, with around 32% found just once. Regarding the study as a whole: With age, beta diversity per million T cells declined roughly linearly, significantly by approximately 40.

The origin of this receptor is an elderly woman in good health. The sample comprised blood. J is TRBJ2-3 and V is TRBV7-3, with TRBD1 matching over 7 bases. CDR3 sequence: CTSSLGQGADTQYF. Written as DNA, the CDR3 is TGTACCAGCAGCTTAGGTCAGGGGGCAGATACGCAGTATTTT.